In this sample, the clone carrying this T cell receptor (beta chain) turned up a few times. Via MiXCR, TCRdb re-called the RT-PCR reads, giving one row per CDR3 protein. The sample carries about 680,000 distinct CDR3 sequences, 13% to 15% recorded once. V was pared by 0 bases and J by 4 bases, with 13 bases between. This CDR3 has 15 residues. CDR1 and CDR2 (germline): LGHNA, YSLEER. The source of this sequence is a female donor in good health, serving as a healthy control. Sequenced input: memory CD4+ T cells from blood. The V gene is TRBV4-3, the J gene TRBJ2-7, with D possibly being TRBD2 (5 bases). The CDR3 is CASSQDFGERYEQYF. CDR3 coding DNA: TGCGCCAGCAGCCAAGATTTCGGCGAGCGGTACGAGCAGTACTTC.